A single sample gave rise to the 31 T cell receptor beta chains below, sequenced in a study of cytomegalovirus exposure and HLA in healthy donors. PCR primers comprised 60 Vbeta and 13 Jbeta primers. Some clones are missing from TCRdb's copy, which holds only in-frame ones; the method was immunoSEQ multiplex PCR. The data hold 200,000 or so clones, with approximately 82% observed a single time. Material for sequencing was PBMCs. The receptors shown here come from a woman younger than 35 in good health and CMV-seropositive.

The CDR3 loop is CASSLSGGSSYEQYV. The CDR3 DNA follows: TGTGCCAGCAGCCTTAGCGGGGGAAGCTCCTACGAGCAGTACGTC. The rearrangement joins TRBV6-5 to TRBJ2-7; 9 bases align to TRBD2. The germline V gene encodes CDR1 MNHEY and CDR2 SVGAGI. The J segment lost 0 bases and the V segment lost 6 bases, leaving 6 bases of the junction unmatched. The CDR3 totals 15 residues.

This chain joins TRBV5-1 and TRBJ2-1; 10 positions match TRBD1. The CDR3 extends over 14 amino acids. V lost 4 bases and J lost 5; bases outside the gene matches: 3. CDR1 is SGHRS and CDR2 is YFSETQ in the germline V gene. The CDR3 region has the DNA TGCGCCAGCAGCAGACAGGGGGCAGACAATGAGCAGTTCTTC. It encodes CASSRQGADNEQFF.

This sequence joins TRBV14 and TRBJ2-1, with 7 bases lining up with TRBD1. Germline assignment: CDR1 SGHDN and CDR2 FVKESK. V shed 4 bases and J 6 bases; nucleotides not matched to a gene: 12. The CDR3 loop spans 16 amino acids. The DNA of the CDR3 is TGTGCCAGCAGCCGAGGACAGGTCTTGTTTGTCAATGAGCAGTTCTTC. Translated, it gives CASSRGQVLFVNEQFF.

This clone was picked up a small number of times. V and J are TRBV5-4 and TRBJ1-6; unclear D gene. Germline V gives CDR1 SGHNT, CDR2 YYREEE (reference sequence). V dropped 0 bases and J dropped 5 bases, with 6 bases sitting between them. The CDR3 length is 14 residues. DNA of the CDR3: TGTGCCAGCAGCTTGGGTCTCGATAATTCACCCCTCCACTTT. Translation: CASSLGLDNSPLHF.

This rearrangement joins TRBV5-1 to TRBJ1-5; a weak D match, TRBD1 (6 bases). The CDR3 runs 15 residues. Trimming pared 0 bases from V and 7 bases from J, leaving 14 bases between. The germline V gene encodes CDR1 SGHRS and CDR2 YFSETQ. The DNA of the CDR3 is TGCGCCAGCAGCTTGGAGGGACAATCAGGACAGCCCCAGCATTTT. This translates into CASSLEGQSGQPQHF.

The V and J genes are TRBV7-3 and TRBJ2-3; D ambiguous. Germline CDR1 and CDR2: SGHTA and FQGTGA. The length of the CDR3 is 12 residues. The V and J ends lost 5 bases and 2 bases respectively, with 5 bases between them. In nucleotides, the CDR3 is TGTGCCAGCAGCCTCCTCACAGATACGCAGTATTTT. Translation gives CASSLLTDTQYF. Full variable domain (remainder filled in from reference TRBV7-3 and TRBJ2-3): GAGVSQTPSNKVTEKGKYVELRCDPISGHTALYWYRQSLGQGPEFLIYFQGTGAADDSGLPNDRFFAVRPEGSVSTLKIQRTERGDSAVYLCASSLLTDTQYFGPGTRLTVL.

CDR3 residues: CASNIAFGQETQYF. In DNA form, the CDR3 reads TGTGCCAGCAATATAGCCTTTGGGCAAGAGACCCAGTACTTC. The chain combines TRBV6-1 with TRBJ2-5; D remains unclear. This CDR3 is built from 14 residues. Trimming took 7 bases from V and 2 from J, leaving 14 bases between them. The germline gives CDR1 MNHNS, CDR2 SASEGT.

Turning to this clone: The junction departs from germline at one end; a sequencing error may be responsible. The CDR3: CASSPRGGSSGANGLTF. DNA of the CDR3: TGTGCCAGCAGCCCCCGGGGGGGGAGCTCTGGGGCCAACGGCCTGACTTTC. The rearrangement joins TRBV9 to TRBJ2-6; TRBD2 agrees at 8 bases. Germline CDR1 and CDR2: SGDLS and YYNGEE. The CDR3 has 17 amino acids.

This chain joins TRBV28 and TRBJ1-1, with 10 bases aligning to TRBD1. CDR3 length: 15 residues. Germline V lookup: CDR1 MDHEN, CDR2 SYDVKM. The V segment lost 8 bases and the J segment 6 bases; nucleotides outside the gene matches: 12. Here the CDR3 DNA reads TGTGCCAGCGGACCGTCGGGGACAGGGGTCCCTGAAGCTTTCTTT. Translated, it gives CASGPSGTGVPEAFF.

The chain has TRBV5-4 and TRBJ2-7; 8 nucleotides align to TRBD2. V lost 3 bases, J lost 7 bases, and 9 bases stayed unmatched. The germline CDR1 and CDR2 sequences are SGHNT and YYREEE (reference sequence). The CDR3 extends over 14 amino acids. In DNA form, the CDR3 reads TGTGCCAGCAGCTCGTCGGAGCGGGGGAGTGAGCAGTACTTC. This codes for CASSSSERGSEQYF.

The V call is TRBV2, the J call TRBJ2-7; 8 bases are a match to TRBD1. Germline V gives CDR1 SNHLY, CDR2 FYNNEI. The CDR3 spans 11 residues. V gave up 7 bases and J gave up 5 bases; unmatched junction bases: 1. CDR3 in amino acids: CASKTGDEQYF. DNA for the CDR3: TGTGCCAGCAAGACAGGGGACGAGCAGTACTTC.

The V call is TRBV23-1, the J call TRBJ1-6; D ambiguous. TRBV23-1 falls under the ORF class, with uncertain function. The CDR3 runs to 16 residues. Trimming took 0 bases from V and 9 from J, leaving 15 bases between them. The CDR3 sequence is CASSQSSYSDSSPLHF. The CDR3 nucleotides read TGCGCCAGCAGTCAATCTAGCTATTCGGACTCTTCACCCCTCCACTTT.

The CDR3 sequence: CASGNPGDVETQYF. The CDR3 nucleotides are TGTGCCAGCGGAAATCCGGGGGACGTAGAGACCCAGTACTTC. The chain combines TRBV28 with TRBJ2-5; D might be TRBD2 (6 bases). Germline values: CDR1 MDHEN, CDR2 SYDVKM. V lost 8 bases and J 4 bases, leaving 17 bases between the germline ends. CDR3 length equals 14 residues.

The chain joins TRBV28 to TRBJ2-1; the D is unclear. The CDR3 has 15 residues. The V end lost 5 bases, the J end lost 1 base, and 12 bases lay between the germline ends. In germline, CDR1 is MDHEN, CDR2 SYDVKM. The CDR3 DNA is TGTGCCAGCAGTCCCGGTAGCCAATCCTACAATGAGCAGTTCTTC. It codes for CASSPGSQSYNEQFF.

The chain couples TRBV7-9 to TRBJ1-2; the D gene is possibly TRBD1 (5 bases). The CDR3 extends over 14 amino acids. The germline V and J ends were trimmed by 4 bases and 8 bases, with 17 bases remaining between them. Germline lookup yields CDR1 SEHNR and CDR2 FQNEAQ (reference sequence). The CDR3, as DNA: TGTGCCAGCAGCTCGACAGCCACTTGGGGAGGCTACACCTTC. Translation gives CASSSTATWGGYTF. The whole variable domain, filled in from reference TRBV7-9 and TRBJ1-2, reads DTGVSQNPRHKITKRGQNVTFRCDPISEHNRLYWYRQTLGQGPEFLTYFQNEAQLEKSRLLSDRFSAERPKGSFSTLEIQRTEQGDSAMYLCASSSTATWGGYTFGSGTRLTVV.

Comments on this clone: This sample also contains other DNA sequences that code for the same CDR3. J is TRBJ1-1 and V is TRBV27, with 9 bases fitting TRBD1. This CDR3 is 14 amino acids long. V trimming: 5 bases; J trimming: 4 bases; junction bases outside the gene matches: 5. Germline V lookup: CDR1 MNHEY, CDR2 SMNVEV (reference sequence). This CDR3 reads CASSLTGGVTEAFF. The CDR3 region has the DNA TGTGCCAGCAGTCTGACAGGGGGGGTCACTGAAGCTTTCTTT.

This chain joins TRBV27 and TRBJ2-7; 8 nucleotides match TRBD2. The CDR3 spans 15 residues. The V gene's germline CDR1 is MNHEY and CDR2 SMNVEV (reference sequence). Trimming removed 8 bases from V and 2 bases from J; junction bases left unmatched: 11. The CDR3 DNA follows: TGTGCCAGCCGAGATAGGACTAGCCGTACCTACGAGCAGTACTTC. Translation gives CASRDRTSRTYEQYF.

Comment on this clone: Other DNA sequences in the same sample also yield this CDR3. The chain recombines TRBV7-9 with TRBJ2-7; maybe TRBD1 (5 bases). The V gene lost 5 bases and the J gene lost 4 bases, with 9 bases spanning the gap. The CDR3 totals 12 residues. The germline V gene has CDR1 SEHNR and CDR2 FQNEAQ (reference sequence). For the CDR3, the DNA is TGTGCCAGCAGCCCCACAGGTTACGAGCAGTACGTC. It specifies CASSPTGYEQYV.

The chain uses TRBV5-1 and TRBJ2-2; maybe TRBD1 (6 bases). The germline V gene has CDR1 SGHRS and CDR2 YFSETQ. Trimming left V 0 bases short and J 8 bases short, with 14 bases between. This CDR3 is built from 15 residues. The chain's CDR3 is CASSLEGQGLGELFF. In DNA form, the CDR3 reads TGCGCCAGCAGCTTGGAAGGGCAGGGGCTTGGGGAGCTGTTTTTT.

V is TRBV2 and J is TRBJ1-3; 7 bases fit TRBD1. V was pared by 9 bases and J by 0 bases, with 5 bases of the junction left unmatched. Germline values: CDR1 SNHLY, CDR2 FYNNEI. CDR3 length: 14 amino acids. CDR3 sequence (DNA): TGTGCCAGTCAACAGGGGAGCTCTGGAAACACCATATATTTT. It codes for CASQQGSSGNTIYF.

CDR3 amino acids: CASSPPTGEGPRETQYF. DNA for the CDR3: TGTGCCAGCTCACCCCCGACAGGGGAGGGCCCAAGGGAGACCCAGTACTTC. The genes are TRBV18 and TRBJ2-5; tentative D call: TRBD1 (8 bases). This CDR3 has 17 residues. Trimming took off 3 bases at V and 5 bases at J, with 22 bases between the two ends. Germline CDR1 KGHSH, CDR2 LQKENI.

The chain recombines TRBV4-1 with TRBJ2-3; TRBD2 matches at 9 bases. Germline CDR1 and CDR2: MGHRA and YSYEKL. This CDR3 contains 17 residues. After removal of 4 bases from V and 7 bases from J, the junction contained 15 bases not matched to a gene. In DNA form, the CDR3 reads TGCGCCAGCAGCCCGCGCCAGCGGGGGGATACTCTGAATACGCAGTATTTT. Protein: CASSPRQRGDTLNTQYF.

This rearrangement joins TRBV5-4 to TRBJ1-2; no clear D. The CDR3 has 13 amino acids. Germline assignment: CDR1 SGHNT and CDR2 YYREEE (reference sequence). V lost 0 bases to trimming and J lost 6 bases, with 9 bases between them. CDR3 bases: TGTGCCAGCAGCTTGGTGGGCGGGGATGGCTACACCTTC. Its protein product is CASSLVGGDGYTF.

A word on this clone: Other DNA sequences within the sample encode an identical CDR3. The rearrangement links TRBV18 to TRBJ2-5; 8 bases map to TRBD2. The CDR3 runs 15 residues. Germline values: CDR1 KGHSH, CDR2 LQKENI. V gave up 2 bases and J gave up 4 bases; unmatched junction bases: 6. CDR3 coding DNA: TGTGCCAGCTCACCATCGGGGGGGGCCGGAGAGACCCAGTACTTC. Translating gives CASSPSGGAGETQYF.

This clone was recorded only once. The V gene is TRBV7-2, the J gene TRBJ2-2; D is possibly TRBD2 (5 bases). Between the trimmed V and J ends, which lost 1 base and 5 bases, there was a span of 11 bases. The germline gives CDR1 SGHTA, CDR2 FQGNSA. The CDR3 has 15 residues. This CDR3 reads CASSLVGGRTGELFF. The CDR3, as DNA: TGTGCCAGCAGCTTAGTTGGAGGAAGGACCGGGGAGCTGTTTTTT.

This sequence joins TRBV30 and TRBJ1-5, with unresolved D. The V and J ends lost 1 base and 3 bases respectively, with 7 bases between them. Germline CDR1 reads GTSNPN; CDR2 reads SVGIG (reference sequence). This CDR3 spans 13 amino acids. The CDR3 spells CAWSGSNNQPQHF. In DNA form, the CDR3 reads TGTGCCTGGAGTGGGTCTAACAATCAGCCCCAGCATTTT.

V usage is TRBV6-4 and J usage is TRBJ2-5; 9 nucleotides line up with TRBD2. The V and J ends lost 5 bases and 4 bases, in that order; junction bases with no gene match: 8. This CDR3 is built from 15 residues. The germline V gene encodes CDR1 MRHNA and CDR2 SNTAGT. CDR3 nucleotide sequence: TGTGCCAGCAGTCCCCGCGGGGGGGCCTCAGAGACCCAGTACTTC. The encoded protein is CASSPRGGASETQYF.

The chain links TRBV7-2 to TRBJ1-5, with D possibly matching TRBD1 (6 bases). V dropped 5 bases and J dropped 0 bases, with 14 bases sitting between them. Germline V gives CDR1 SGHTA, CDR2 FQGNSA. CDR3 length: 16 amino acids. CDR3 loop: CASSPGQFYSNQPQHF. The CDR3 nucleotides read TGTGCCAGCAGCCCCGGACAGTTTTATAGCAATCAGCCCCAGCATTTT.

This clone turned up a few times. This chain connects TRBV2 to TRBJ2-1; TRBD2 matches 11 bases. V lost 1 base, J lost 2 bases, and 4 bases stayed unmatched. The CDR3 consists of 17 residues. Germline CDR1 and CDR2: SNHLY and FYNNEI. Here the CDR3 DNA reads TGTGCCAGCAGTGAAGTAGCGGGGGGGCCCGCCTACAATGAGCAGTTCTTC. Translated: CASSEVAGGPAYNEQFF.

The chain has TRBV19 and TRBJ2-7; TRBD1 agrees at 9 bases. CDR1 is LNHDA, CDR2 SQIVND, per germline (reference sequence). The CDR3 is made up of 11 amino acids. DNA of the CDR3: TGTGCGACAGGGGGAGCCTACGAGCAGTACTTC. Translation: CATGGAYEQYF.

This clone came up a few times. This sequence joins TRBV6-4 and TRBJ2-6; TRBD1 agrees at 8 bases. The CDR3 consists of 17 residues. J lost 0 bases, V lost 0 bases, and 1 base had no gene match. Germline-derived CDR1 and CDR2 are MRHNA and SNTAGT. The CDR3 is CASSDSGTGSGANVLTF. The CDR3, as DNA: TGTGCCAGCAGTGACTCCGGGACAGGCTCTGGGGCCAACGTCCTGACTTTC.